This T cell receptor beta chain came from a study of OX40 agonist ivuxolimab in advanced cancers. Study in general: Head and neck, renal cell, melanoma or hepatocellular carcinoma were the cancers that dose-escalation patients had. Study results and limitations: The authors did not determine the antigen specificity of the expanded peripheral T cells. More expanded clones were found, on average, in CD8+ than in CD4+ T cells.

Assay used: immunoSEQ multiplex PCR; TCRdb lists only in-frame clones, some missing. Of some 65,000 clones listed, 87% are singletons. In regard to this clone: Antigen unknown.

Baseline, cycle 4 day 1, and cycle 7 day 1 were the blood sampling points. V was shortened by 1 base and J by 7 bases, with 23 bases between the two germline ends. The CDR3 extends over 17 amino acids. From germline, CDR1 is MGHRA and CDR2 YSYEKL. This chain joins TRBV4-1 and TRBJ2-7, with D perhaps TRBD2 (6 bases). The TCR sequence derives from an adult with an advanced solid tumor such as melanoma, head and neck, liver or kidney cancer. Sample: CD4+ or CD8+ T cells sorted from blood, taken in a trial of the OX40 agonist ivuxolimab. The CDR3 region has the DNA TGCGCCAGCAGCCAAGCTGGGAGGCGAGCGGGTTCCCCGGAGCAGTACTTC. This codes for CASSQAGRRAGSPEQYF.